The 15 T cell receptor beta chains below all came from one sample that was sequenced in a study of monozygotic twins with inflammatory bowel disease. Reprocessing the 5' RACE reads, TCRdb reports a single entry for every CDR3 protein and omits DNA. This repertoire includes hundreds of thousands of distinct CDR3 sequences. The specimen sequenced was blood. The receptors come from a human donor with ulcerative colitis or Crohn's disease, or a healthy co-twin of an affected twin (not recorded which).

This CDR3 is CASSFWVGTEAFF. This sequence joins TRBV12-3 or TRBV12-4 and TRBJ1-1. The CDR3 is made up of 13 amino acids.

The chain joins TRBV12-3 or TRBV12-4 to TRBJ1-4. The CDR3 loop spans 14 amino acids. This CDR3 reads CASSPRRAVEKLFF.

The rearrangement links TRBV9 to TRBJ2-2; checking the TCRdb D call of TRBD1 is not possible without DNA. Germline CDR1 reads SGDLS; CDR2 reads YYNGEE. CDR3 length: 15 amino acids. Here the CDR3 reads CASSVRDKDTGELFF.

V gene TRBV3-1 combines with J gene TRBJ2-7. Germline CDR1 reads LGHDT; CDR2 reads YNNKEL (reference sequence). The CDR3 is 14 amino acids. CDR3 sequence reads: CASSQGLSGFEQYF.

This chain connects TRBV27 to TRBJ1-6. Germline V gene sequence: CDR1 MNHEY, CDR2 SMNVEV (reference sequence). This CDR3 has 16 amino acids. This chain's CDR3 is CASSLSSAAGSWALHF.

The chain carries TRBV5-1 and TRBJ2-1; TCRdb's D call of TRBD1 is untestable without DNA. The germline gives CDR1 SGHRS, CDR2 YFSETQ. This CDR3 has 16 amino acids. Here the CDR3 reads CASSLDRGSSYNEQFF. The entire variable domain, with the rest obtained from reference TRBV5-1 and TRBJ2-1, is as follows: KAGVTQTPRYLIKTRGQQVTLSCSPISGHRSVSWYQQTPGQGLQFLFEYFSETQRNKGNFPGRFSGRQFSNSRSEMNVSTLELGDSALYLCASSLDRGSSYNEQFFGPGTRLTVL.

CDR3 loop: CASSLGQGTTGYTF. The genes are TRBV5-1 and TRBJ1-2; TCRdb lists TRBD1, though no DNA is available to test this call. The germline gives CDR1 SGHRS, CDR2 YFSETQ. The CDR3 loop spans 14 amino acids.

The chain employs TRBV7-3 and TRBJ2-2. Germline V gene sequence: CDR1 SGHTA, CDR2 FQGTGA. The CDR3 loop spans 15 amino acids. Here the CDR3 reads CTSSLTKGRSGELFF.

The chain combines TRBV27 with TRBJ2-5. Germline V gives CDR1 MNHEY, CDR2 SMNVEV (reference sequence). This CDR3 region has 11 residues. CDR3 amino acids: CASSLGETQHF.

The rearrangement joins TRBV12-3 or TRBV12-4 to TRBJ2-3. The CDR3 has 13 residues. Here the CDR3 reads CASSSSLTDTQYF.

This chain links TRBV30 with TRBJ1-5; TCRdb returns TRBD1, unconfirmable since there is no DNA. The length of the CDR3 is 16 residues. Per the germline V gene, CDR1 is GTSNPN and CDR2 is SVGIG (reference sequence). CDR3: CAWSEKGQWGNQPQHF.

The chain carries TRBV29-1 and TRBJ1-1. Germline-derived CDR1 and CDR2 are SQVTM and ANQGSEA. This CDR3 comprises 14 residues. CDR3 protein: CSVEVRGLNTEAFF.

V and J are TRBV29-1 and TRBJ1-4. CDR3 length: 13 amino acids. Germline V gene data show CDR1 as SQVTM and CDR2 as ANQGSEA. The CDR3 spells CSVGGRTNEKLFF.

This chain links TRBV6-5 with TRBJ1-4; TCRdb's assignment of TRBD1 cannot be checked, as there is no DNA. Per germline, CDR1 MNHEY and CDR2 SVGAGI. The CDR3 sequence is 13 residues long. The CDR3 region is CASSPGTIEKLFF.

The chain carries TRBV7-6 and TRBJ1-1; absent DNA, TCRdb's TRBD1 call cannot be checked. CDR1 SGHVS and CDR2 FNYEAQ come from the germline V gene. The CDR3 loop spans 13 amino acids. Here the CDR3 reads CASSPGTDTEAFF.